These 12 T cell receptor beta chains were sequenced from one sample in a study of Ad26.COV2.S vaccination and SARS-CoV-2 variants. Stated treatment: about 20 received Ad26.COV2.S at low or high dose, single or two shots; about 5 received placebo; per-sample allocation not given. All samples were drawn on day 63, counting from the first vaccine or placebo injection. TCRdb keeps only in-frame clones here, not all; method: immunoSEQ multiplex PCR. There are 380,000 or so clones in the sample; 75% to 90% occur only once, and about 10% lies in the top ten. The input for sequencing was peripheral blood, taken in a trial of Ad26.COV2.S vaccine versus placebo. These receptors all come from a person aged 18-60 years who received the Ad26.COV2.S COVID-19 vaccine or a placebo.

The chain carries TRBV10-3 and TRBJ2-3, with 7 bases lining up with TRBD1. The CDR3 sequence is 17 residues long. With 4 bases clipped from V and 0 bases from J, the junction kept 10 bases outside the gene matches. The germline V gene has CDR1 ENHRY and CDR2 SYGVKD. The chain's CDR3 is CAISAATGTESTDTQYF. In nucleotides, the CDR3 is TGTGCCATCAGTGCTGCTACCGGGACAGAAAGCACAGATACGCAGTATTTT.

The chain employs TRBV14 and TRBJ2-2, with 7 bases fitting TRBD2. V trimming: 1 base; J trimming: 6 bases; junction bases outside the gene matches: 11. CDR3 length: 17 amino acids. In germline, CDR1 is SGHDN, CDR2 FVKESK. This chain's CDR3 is CASSQAWRGSVAGELFF. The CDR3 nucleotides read TGTGCCAGCAGCCAAGCGTGGCGCGGGAGTGTAGCCGGGGAGCTGTTTTTT.

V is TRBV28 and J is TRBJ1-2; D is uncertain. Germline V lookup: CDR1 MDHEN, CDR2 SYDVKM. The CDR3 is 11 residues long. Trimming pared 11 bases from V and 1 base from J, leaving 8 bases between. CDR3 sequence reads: CAGQSNYGYTF. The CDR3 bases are TGTGCCGGCCAGAGTAACTATGGCTACACCTTC.

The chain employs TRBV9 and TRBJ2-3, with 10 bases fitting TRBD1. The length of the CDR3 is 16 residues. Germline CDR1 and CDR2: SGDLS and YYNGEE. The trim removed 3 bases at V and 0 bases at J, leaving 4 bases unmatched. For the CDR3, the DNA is TGTGCCAGCAGCGCCCGGGACAGGGGTAGCACAGATACGCAGTATTTT. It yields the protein CASSARDRGSTDTQYF. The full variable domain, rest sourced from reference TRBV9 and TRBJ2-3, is DSGVTQTPKHLITATGQRVTLRCSPRSGDLSVYWYQQSLDQGLQFLIQYYNGEERAKGNILERFSAQQFPDLHSELNLSSLELGDSALYFCASSARDRGSTDTQYFGPGTRLTVL.

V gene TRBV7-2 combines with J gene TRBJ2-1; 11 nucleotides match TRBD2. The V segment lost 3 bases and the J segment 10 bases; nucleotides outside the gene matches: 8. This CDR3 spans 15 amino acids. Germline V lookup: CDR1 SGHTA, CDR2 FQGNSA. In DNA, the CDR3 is TGTGCCAGCAGCTTTGCGTCTAGCGGGGGGACAGAGCAGTTCTTC. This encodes CASSFASSGGTEQFF.

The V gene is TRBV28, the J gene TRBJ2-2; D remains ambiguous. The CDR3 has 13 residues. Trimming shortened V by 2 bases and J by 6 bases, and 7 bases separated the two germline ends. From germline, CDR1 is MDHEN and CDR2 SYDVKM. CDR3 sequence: CASSLVSPGELFF. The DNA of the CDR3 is TGTGCCAGCAGTTTAGTGAGCCCCGGGGAGCTGTTTTTT.

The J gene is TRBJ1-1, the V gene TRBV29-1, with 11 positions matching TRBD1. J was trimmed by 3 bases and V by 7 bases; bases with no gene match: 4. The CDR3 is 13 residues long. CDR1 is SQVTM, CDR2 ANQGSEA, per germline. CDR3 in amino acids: CSAGDRGYTEAFF. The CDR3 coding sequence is TGCAGCGCTGGGGACAGGGGGTACACTGAAGCTTTCTTT.

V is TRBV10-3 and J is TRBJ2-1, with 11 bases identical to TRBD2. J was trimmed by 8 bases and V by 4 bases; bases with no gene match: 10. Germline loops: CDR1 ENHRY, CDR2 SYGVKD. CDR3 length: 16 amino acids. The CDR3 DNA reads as TGTGCCATCAGTGCGACTAGCGGGATGGGTGGGTATGAGCAGTTCTTC. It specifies CAISATSGMGGYEQFF.

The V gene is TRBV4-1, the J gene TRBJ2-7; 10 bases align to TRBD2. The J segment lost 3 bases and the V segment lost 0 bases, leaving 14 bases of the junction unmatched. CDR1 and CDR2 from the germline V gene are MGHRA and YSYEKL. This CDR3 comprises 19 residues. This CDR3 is CASSQEMGTSDPEDYEQYF. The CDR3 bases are TGCGCCAGCAGCCAAGAAATGGGGACTAGCGATCCAGAGGACTACGAGCAGTACTTC.

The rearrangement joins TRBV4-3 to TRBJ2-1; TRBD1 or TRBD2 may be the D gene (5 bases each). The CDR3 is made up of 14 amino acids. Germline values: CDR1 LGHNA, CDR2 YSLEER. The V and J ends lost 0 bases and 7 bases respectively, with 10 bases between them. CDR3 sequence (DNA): TGCGCCAGCAGCCAAGACCCCGGGGCGAATGAGCAGTTCTTC. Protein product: CASSQDPGANEQFF.

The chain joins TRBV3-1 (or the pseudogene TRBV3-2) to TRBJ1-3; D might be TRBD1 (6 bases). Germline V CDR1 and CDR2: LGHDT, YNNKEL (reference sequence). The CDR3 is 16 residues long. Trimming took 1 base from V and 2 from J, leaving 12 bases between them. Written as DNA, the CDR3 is TGTGCCAGCAGCCAAGTCTCCCGGGGGCCTGGAAACACCATATATTTT. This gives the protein CASSQVSRGPGNTIYF.

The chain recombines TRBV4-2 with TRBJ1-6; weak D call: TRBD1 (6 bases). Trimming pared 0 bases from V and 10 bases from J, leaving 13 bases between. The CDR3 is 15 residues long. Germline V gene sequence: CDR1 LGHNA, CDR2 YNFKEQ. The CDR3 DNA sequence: TGTGCCAGCAGCCAAGAGGACAGAGTAATATCACCCCTCCACTTT. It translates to CASSQEDRVISPLHF.